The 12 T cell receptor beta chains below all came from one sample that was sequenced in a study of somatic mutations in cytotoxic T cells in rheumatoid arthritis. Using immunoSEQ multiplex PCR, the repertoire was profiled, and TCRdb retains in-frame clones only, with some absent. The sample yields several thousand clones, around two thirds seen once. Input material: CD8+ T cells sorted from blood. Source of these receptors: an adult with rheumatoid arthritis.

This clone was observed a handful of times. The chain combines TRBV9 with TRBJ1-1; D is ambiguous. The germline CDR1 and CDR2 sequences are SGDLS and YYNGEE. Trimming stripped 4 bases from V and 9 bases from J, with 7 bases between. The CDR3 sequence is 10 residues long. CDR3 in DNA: TGTGCCAGCAGCCCCATGAAAGCTTTCTTT. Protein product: CASSPMKAFF. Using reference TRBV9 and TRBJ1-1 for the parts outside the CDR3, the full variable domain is DSGVTQTPKHLITATGQRVTLRCSPRSGDLSVYWYQQSLDQGLQFLIQYYNGEERAKGNILERFSAQQFPDLHSELNLSSLELGDSALYFCASSPMKAFFGQGTRLTVV.

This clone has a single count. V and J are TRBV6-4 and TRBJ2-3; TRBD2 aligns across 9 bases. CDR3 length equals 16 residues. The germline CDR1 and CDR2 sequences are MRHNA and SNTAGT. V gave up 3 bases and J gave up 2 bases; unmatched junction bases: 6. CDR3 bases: TGTGCCAGCAGTGAAGGCGGGGGGGCTTCCACAGATACGCAGTATTTT. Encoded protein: CASSEGGGASTDTQYF.

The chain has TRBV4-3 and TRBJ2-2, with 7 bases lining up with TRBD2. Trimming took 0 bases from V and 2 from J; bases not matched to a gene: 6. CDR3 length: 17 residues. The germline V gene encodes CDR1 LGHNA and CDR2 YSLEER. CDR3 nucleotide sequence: TGCGCCAGCAGCCAAGATCTGGGGGGACTAAACACCGGGGAGCTGTTTTTT. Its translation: CASSQDLGGLNTGELFF.

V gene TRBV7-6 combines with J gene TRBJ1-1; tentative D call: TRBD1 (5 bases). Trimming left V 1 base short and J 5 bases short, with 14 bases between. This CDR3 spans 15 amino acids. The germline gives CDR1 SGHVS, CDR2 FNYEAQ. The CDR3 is CASSLVAQGGTEAFF. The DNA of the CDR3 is TGTGCCAGCAGCTTAGTGGCGCAGGGAGGGACTGAAGCTTTCTTT. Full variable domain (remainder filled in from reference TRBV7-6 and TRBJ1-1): GAGVSQSPRYKVTKRGQDVALRCDPISGHVSLYWYRQALGQGPEFLTYFNYEAQQDKSGLPNDRFSAERPEGSISTLTIQRTEQRDSAMYRCASSLVAQGGTEAFFGQGTRLTVV.

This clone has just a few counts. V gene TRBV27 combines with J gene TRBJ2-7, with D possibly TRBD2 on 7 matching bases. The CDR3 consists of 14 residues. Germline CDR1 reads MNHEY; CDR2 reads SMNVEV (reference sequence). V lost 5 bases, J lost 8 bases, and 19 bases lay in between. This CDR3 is CASSVRGALFQQYF. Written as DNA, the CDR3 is TGTGCCAGCAGTGTTCGGGGGGCCCTCTTCCAGCAGTACTTC.

In nucleotides, the CDR3 is TGTGCCAGCAGCCCAGGGGTCCGGGACTACAGACCCTACGAGCAGTACTTC. Residues: CASSPGVRDYRPYEQYF. The gene calls are TRBV7-2 and TRBJ2-7, with a weak D call TRBD2 (7 bases). Deletions cut 5 bases from V and 2 bases from J, with 22 bases between. CDR3 length equals 17 residues. Looked up from germline, CDR1 is SGHTA and CDR2 is FQGNSA. Using reference TRBV7-2 and TRBJ2-7 for the parts outside the CDR3, the full variable domain is GAGVSQSPSNKVTEKGKDVELRCDPISGHTALYWYRQSLGQGLEFLIYFQGNSAPDKSGLPSDRFSAERTGGSVSTLTIQRTQQEDSAVYLCASSPGVRDYRPYEQYFGPGTRLTVT.

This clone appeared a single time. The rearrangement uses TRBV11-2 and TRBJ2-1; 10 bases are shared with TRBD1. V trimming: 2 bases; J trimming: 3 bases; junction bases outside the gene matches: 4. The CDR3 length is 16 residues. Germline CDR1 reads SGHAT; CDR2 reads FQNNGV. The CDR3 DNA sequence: TGTGCCAGCAGCTTATGGGGACAGGGGTTCTACAATGAGCAGTTCTTC. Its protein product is CASSLWGQGFYNEQFF.

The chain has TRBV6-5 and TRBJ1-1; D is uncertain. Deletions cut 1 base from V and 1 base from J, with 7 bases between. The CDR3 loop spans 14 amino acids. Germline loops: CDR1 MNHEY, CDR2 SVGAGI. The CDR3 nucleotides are TGTGCCAGCAGTTACTTAGGGAAGAACACTGAAGCTTTCTTT. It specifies CASSYLGKNTEAFF.

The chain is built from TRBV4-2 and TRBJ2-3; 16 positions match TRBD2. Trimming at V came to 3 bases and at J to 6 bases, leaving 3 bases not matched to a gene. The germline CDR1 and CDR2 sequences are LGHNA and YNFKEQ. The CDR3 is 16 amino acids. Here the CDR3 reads CASSHGTSGRGDTQYF. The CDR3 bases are TGTGCCAGCAGCCACGGGACTAGCGGGAGGGGGGATACGCAGTATTTT.

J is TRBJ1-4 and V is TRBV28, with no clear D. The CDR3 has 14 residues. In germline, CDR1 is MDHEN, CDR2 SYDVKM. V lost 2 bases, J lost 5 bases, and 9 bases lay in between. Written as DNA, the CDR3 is TGTGCCAGCAGTTTAAAGGGTGGGAATGAAAAACTGTTTTTT. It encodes CASSLKGGNEKLFF. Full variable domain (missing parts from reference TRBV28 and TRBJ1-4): DVKVTQSSRYLVKRTGEKVFLECVQDMDHENMFWYRQDPGLGLRLIYFSYDVKMKEKGDIPEGYSVSREKKERFSLILESASTNQTSMYLCASSLKGGNEKLFFGSGTQLSVL.

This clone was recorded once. As DNA, the CDR3 is TGTGCCAGCAGCCCCCAGGTCAGGACAGGGGACAGGAATGAGCAGTTCTTC. This codes for CASSPQVRTGDRNEQFF. The chain couples TRBV7-9 to TRBJ2-1; 9 nucleotides agree with TRBD1. Trimming removed 5 bases from V and 7 bases from J; junction bases left unmatched: 15. Germline assignment: CDR1 SEHNR and CDR2 FQNEAQ (reference sequence). This CDR3 comprises 17 residues.

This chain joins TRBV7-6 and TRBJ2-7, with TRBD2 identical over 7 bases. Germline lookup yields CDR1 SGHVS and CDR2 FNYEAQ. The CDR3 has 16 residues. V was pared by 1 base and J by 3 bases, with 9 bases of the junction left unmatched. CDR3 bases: TGTGCCAGCAGCTTAGGCTGGGGGGAGGGCCGCTACGAGCAGTACTTC. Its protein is CASSLGWGEGRYEQYF. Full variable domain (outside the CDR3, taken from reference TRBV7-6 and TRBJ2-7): GAGVSQSPRYKVTKRGQDVALRCDPISGHVSLYWYRQALGQGPEFLTYFNYEAQQDKSGLPNDRFSAERPEGSISTLTIQRTEQRDSAMYRCASSLGWGEGRYEQYFGPGTRLTVT.